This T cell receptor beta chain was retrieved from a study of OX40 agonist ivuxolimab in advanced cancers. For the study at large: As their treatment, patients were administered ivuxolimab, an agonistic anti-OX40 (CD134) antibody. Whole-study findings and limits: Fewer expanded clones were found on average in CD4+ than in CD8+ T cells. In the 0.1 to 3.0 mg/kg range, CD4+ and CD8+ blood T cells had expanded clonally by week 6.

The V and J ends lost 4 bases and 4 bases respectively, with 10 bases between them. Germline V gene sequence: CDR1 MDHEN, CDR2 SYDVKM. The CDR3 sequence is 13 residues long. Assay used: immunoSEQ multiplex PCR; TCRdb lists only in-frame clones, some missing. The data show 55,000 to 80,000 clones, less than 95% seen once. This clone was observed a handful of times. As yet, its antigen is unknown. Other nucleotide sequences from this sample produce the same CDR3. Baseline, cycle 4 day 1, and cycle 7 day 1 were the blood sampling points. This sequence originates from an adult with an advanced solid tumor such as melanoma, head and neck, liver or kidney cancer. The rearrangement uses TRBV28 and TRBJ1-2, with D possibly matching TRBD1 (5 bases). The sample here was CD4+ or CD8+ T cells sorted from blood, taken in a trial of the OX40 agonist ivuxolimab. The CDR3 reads CASSSQGPYGYTF. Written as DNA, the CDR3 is TGTGCCAGCAGTTCGCAGGGCCCCTATGGCTACACCTTC.